The 22 T cell receptor beta chains below were found in one sample sequenced in a study of blood T cell repertoires in COVID-19. The table came from immunoSEQ multiplex PCR; TCRdb's copy has only in-frame clones and leaves some out. Of over 200,000 clones in the sample, roughly 81% are singletons; the top ten hold roughly 8%. Material: peripheral blood. The origin of the receptors is a woman aged 45-60 years with active or convalescent COVID-19.

V and J are TRBV5-1 and TRBJ2-5, with D hard to call. The CDR3 is 13 residues long. Deletions cut 1 base from V and 1 base from J, with 5 bases between. Germline CDR1 is SGHRS and CDR2 is YFSETQ. In nucleotides, the CDR3 is TGCGCCAGCAGCTTGTCCGGCCAAGAGACCCAGTACTTC. Residues: CASSLSGQETQYF.

The genes are TRBV12-5 and TRBJ1-2; 7 nucleotides align to TRBD1. The CDR3 has 16 residues. Trimming at V came to 2 bases and at J to 0 bases, leaving 6 bases not matched to a gene. The germline V gene encodes CDR1 LGHNT and CDR2 FRNRAP. The CDR3: CASGLTGVYSNYGYTF. CDR3 nucleotide sequence: TGTGCTAGTGGTTTGACAGGGGTATACTCTAACTATGGCTACACCTTC.

This sequence joins TRBV6-1 and TRBJ1-4, with 7 bases fitting TRBD1. CDR1 and CDR2 from the germline V gene are MNHNS and SASEGT. This CDR3 spans 16 amino acids. The V gene end was trimmed by 3 bases and the J gene end by 3 bases; junction bases not matched to a gene: 7. The CDR3 coding sequence is TGTGCCAGCAGTGAGGTCCAAACAGGGGCTAATGAAAAACTGTTTTTT. It translates to CASSEVQTGANEKLFF.

The rearrangement joins TRBV11-2 to TRBJ2-1, with 10 bases lining up with TRBD2. This CDR3 has 17 residues. Trimming removed 3 bases from V and 0 bases from J; junction bases left unmatched: 5. Germline CDR1 is SGHAT and CDR2 is FQNNGV. The CDR3 DNA reads as TGTGCCAGCAGCTTTCGGACTAGCGGCAGCTCCTACAATGAGCAGTTCTTC. It is translated as CASSFRTSGSSYNEQFF. The whole variable domain, remainder taken from reference TRBV11-2 and TRBJ2-1, is EAGVAQSPRYKIIEKRQSVAFWCNPISGHATLYWYQQILGQGPKLLIQFQNNGVVDDSQLPKDRFSAERLKGVDSTLKIQPAKLEDSAVYLCASSFRTSGSSYNEQFFGPGTRLTVL.

The chain recombines TRBV7-6 with TRBJ2-7; no clear D. Deletions cut 6 bases from V and 5 bases from J, with 20 bases between. Germline CDR1 is SGHVS and CDR2 is FNYEAQ. The CDR3 totals 15 residues. CDR3 nucleotides: TGTGCCAGCAGTCTACAAGAACTAACCACCAACGAGCAGTACTTC. Its protein product is CASSLQELTTNEQYF.

This chain joins TRBV10-1 and TRBJ2-1; TRBD2 is a possible D gene (5 bases). Trimming shortened V by 3 bases and J by 0 bases, and 6 bases separated the two germline ends. The CDR3 loop spans 14 amino acids. Germline CDR1 is WNHNN and CDR2 is SYGVQD (reference sequence). CDR3 sequence: CASSEADSYNEQFF. In nucleotides, the CDR3 is TGCGCCAGCAGTGAAGCGGACTCCTACAATGAGCAGTTCTTC.

V is TRBV10-3 and J is TRBJ1-1, with 8 positions matching TRBD1. From germline, CDR1 is ENHRY and CDR2 SYGVKD. The J segment lost 1 base and the V segment lost 2 bases, leaving 3 bases of the junction unmatched. The CDR3 is 15 amino acids. The chain's CDR3 is CAISETGTGNTEAFF. The CDR3 DNA reads TGTGCCATCAGTGAGACCGGGACAGGGAACACTGAAGCTTTCTTT.

In this sample, this clone turned up a few times. The J gene is TRBJ2-2, the V gene TRBV5-1, with D hard to call. The CDR3 is 14 amino acids. The germline V gene has CDR1 SGHRS and CDR2 YFSETQ. V dropped 3 bases and J dropped 4 bases, with 10 bases sitting between them. This CDR3 reads CASSYEPVTGELFF. The CDR3 region has the DNA TGCGCCAGCAGCTACGAGCCGGTCACCGGGGAGCTGTTTTTT.

The CDR3 reads CASSLGGQGNYGYTF. The CDR3 nucleotides are TGTGCCAGCTCTCTGGGGGGGCAGGGTAACTATGGCTACACCTTC. This sequence joins TRBV5-4 and TRBJ1-2, with a possible D match to TRBD1 (6 bases). The CDR3 sequence is 15 residues long. Germline CDR1 and CDR2: SGHNT and YYREEE (reference sequence). V lost 7 bases and J lost 1, with 17 bases in between.

The chain has TRBV11-2 and TRBJ2-1, with TRBD1 matching over 7 bases. The CDR3 spans 14 residues. After removal of 4 bases from V and 3 bases from J, the junction contained 3 bases not matched to a gene. CDR1 and CDR2 (germline): SGHAT, FQNNGV. DNA of the CDR3: TGTGCCAGCAGCTCGACAGGGTTCTACAATGAGCAGTTCTTC. It is translated as CASSSTGFYNEQFF.

The chain has TRBV7-2 and TRBJ2-3; D is possibly TRBD2 (6 bases). The length of the CDR3 is 15 residues. The ends were cut back, 8 bases at V and 0 bases at J, with 15 bases in the middle. Germline V gives CDR1 SGHTA, CDR2 FQGNSA. The CDR3 DNA is TGTGCCAGCCGGATTAGCGGAACTAGCACAGATACGCAGTATTTT. This sequence encodes CASRISGTSTDTQYF.

The chain recombines TRBV5-4 with TRBJ2-5; D is perhaps TRBD1 (8 bases). V lost 6 bases to trimming and J lost 3 bases, with 18 bases between them. The CDR3 totals 15 residues. Germline loops: CDR1 SGHNT, CDR2 YYREEE (reference sequence). Written as DNA, the CDR3 is TGTGCCAGCACCCTGAGGACAGGGACTAAAGAGACCCAGTACTTC. Protein: CASTLRTGTKETQYF. Drawing the rest from reference TRBV5-4 and TRBJ2-5, the complete variable domain is ETGVTQSPTHLIKTRGQQVTLRCSSQSGHNTVSWYQQALGQGPQFIFQYYREEENGRGNFPPRFSGLQFPNYSSELNVNALELDDSALYLCASTLRTGTKETQYFGPGTRLLVL.

V is TRBV6-5 and J is TRBJ2-5, with TRBD2 matching over 7 bases. Per the germline V gene, CDR1 is MNHEY and CDR2 is SVGAGI. CDR3 length: 15 residues. The V segment lost 5 bases and the J segment 2 bases; nucleotides outside the gene matches: 8. The CDR3 coding sequence is TGTGCCAGCAGTCCCCGGCCGGGGGGACAAGAGACCCAGTACTTC. Translation gives CASSPRPGGQETQYF.

The chain joins TRBV28 to TRBJ2-5, with D unresolved. V was pared by 8 bases and J by 5 bases, with 12 bases between. CDR1 and CDR2 (germline): MDHEN, SYDVKM. The CDR3 contains 12 residues. The CDR3 protein is CASGTRVETQYF. CDR3 sequence (DNA): TGTGCCAGCGGCACCCGGGTGGAGACCCAGTACTTC.

The chain joins TRBV7-6 to TRBJ2-3, with D unresolved. The CDR3 is 12 residues long. Germline CDR1 and CDR2: SGHVS and FNYEAQ. V lost 5 bases and J lost 0, with 3 bases in between. Written as DNA, the CDR3 is TGTGCCAGCAGCCTGAGCACAGATACGCAGTATTTT. It codes for CASSLSTDTQYF.

The chain is built from TRBV27 and TRBJ2-2, with a tentative D call TRBD1 (6 bases). The germline V gene encodes CDR1 MNHEY and CDR2 SMNVEV (reference sequence). This CDR3 contains 14 residues. V was clipped by 6 bases and J by 1 base, with 9 bases between them. DNA of the CDR3: TGTGCCAGCAGGGACAGACAGAACACCGGGGAGCTGTTTTTT. Protein sequence: CASRDRQNTGELFF.

The chain carries TRBV6-5 and TRBJ2-7, with a weak D call TRBD1 (6 bases). CDR3 length: 13 amino acids. V dropped 11 bases and J dropped 2 bases, with 16 bases sitting between them. The germline gives CDR1 MNHEY, CDR2 SVGAGI. CDR3 bases: TGTGCCCTTACTGGAACAGGGACCTACGAGCAGTACTTC. The encoded protein is CALTGTGTYEQYF.

The V and J genes are TRBV5-4 and TRBJ2-6; 12 nucleotides match TRBD1. V was clipped by 3 bases and J by 1 base; unmatched bases: 8. Germline V gives CDR1 SGHNT, CDR2 YYREEE (reference sequence). This CDR3 comprises 19 residues. DNA of the CDR3: TGTGCCAGCAGCTGGGGGACAGGGGGCCTTTATTCTGGGGCCAACGTCCTGACTTTC. Residues: CASSWGTGGLYSGANVLTF.

As DNA, the CDR3 is TGCGCCAGCAGTGAGTCGACTCGCCTAGAGCAGTTCTTC. This sequence encodes CASSESTRLEQFF. The chain couples TRBV10-1 to TRBJ2-1, with D unclear. Trimming stripped 0 bases from V and 10 bases from J, with 10 bases between. The CDR3 loop spans 13 amino acids. Germline values: CDR1 WNHNN, CDR2 SYGVQD (reference sequence).

This chain links TRBV6-5 with TRBJ2-3; D gene uncertain. The CDR3 runs to 13 residues. The V end was cut by 10 bases, the J end by 1 base, with 12 bases between. Germline assignment: CDR1 MNHEY and CDR2 SVGAGI. The CDR3 loop is CATRAAGTDTQYF. DNA of the CDR3: TGTGCCACTCGTGCGGCCGGCACAGATACGCAGTATTTT.

This clone has only a few counts. V usage is TRBV2 and J usage is TRBJ1-4; D possibly corresponds to TRBD1 (5 bases). There are 13 residues in the CDR3. With 6 bases removed from V and 12 bases from J, the gap between germline ends came to 17 bases. From germline, CDR1 is SNHLY and CDR2 FYNNEI. This chain's CDR3 is CASSTGFSQELFF. The CDR3 bases are TGTGCCAGCAGCACAGGTTTTAGTCAGGAACTGTTTTTT.

This rearrangement joins TRBV19 to TRBJ1-1; 9 positions match TRBD1. CDR3 length equals 13 residues. Trimming removed 7 bases from V and 2 bases from J; junction bases left unmatched: 2. Germline CDR1 reads LNHDA; CDR2 reads SQIVND (reference sequence). The CDR3, as DNA: TGTGCCAGTAAACAGGGGGCTAACACTGAAGCTTTCTTT. This codes for CASKQGANTEAFF.